The T cell receptor (beta chain) described here comes from a study of cytomegalovirus exposure and HLA in healthy donors listed by TCRdb under 2017. Turning to the overall study: According to an earlier analysis of 587 of the donors, roughly 180 million T cells yielded 120 million or so unique TCR beta sequences and around 300 Gb of sequence data. An early release covering roughly 640 HLA-typed donors comprised about 290 gigabases of sequencing data and approximately 85 million unique TCR sequences. Of the 398 genotyped donors, less than 85% were placed in the genetic ancestry cluster associated with self-reported Caucasian donors. The study was designed to test whether signatures of past pathogen exposure could be identified by cataloging public T cell receptors. Using immunosequencing, the study profiled T cell repertoires from around 680 subjects and related those repertoires to cytomegalovirus serostatus. In addition to the first cohort of 666 subjects, a separate validation cohort of over 90 different subjects was used. To predict cytomegalovirus infection status, the study combined high-throughput TCR immunosequencing, statistical association of individual TCRs with disease status, and machine learning. A later analysis re-analyzed previously published TCR beta repertoires from approximately 670 donors and added high-resolution HLA genotyping to study TCR occurrence patterns. Rather than drawing on any new phenotypic data, the later analysis identified candidate immune exposures from TCR beta sequences and the way those sequences occurred across donors. To decide whether each TCR beta V gene segment behaved as functional or pseudogenic, an earlier analysis of some 600 of the donors relied on high-throughput TCR beta sequencing. Alongside the repertoire data, information on donor age, sex, ethnicity and CMV serostatus was compiled. A later genetic analysis used genome-wide SNP genotypes for about 65% of the roughly 700 donors, treating that subset as a discovery cohort. All discovery cohort repertoires had been generated on a single sequencing platform. HLA typing covered class I and class II loci at four-digit resolution. Typing coverage differed by locus: A, B, C, DRB1 and DQB1 were typed in roughly 620-630 donors, DQA1 in 500 to 550, DPA1 in 600 to 610, and DPB1 in 472. About 5 DR-DQ haplotypes were handled as single units for association and clustering, since linkage in the cohort was strong. Across some 400 genotyped donors of the cohort, an average of approximately 240,000 unique TCR beta nucleotide sequences per donor were sequenced, and around 19% of those sequences were non-productive. What the authors observed across the whole study: Because some donors lacked HLA typing at each locus, the association tests relied only on the typed subset. In the study, approximately 160 TCR beta chains were listed as associated with cytomegalovirus. The presence/absence analyses assumed that sequencing depth was roughly uniform across donors, and that assumption may not be true. A further reported finding was that TCR beta sequences accurately predicted the HLA-A and HLA-B alleles for most subjects in the first cohort. Most TCR sequences were seen in very few donors, while some public TCRs were found in many individuals. Because counts were too low, more than 15 rarely observed V segments, including chromosome 9 orphons, were left out of the earlier analysis of some 600 of the donors. Because the 87-base-pair reads could not distinguish some IMGT-functional V segments, including TRBV6-2 and TRBV6-3, those segments were excluded. In a later analysis, HLA-associated TCR beta chains were found to be more clonally expanded and to have lower generation probabilities than equally common non-associated chains. In a later analysis, more than 15,000 TCR beta sequences were associated with specific HLA alleles at a false discovery rate of 0.05. In an earlier analysis of under 600 of the donors, most TCR beta V segments were observed in productive rearrangements about 90% or about 30% of the time, broadly matching IMGT annotations. According to a later analysis, parvovirus B19, influenza, CMV and Epstein-Barr virus appeared linked to several top co-occurrence clusters. According to the authors, the approach could potentially be generalized to other disease states and immunological phenotypes. In vitro tests confirmed that a few of the cytomegalovirus-associated TCR beta chains recognize cytomegalovirus antigens. According to a later genetic analysis, donors in an Asian-associated ancestry cluster had fewer N-insertions in productive TCRs than the roughly 670-donor mean. An association between a missense DCLRE1C variant and V-gene and J-gene trimming of TCR beta chains was found in a later genetic analysis and replicated in an independent cohort. According to a later analysis, TCR association rates differed among HLA loci, with DRB1 alleles showing the most associated TCRs and HLA-C alleles showing the fewest. The classifier was reported to diagnose cytomegalovirus status with high specificity and sensitivity in both the original and validation cohorts. Only TCR beta chains were sequenced in this cohort, and the absence of alpha or paired-chain data limited detectable features. Immune exposure information for the cohort was limited to CMV serostatus. In a later analysis, most CMV-associated TCR beta chains were found to appear HLA-restricted, with HLA associations seemingly driven largely by CMV exposure. Strong co-occurrence of HLA alleles, especially DR and DQ, made assigning TCR associations to individual alleles difficult. Correlated functional status among segregating V segments might be attributable to linkage disequilibrium, but an unknown experimental factor could not be ruled out. The sequencing pipeline was judged likely to have produced a cluster of highly shared sequence variants as a technical artifact.

Library creation used the immunoSEQ multiplex PCR assay. The multiplex PCR relied on a mix of 60 forward primers for TCR Vbeta segments and 13 reverse primers for TCR Jbeta segments. Amplification of the CDR3 region of rearranged TCR beta genes was performed with a multiplex PCR assay on genomic DNA. The amplified TCR beta libraries were sequenced on the Illumina HiSeq System as 87-base-pair reads. In the source study's methods: A later analysis tallied around 87 million unique TCR beta chains across the 640 or so repertoires, and some 12 million of those chains were shared by two or more donors. A nearest-neighbor algorithm error-corrected the raw reads and collapsed the reads into unique sequences, merging closely related sequences to remove PCR and sequencing errors. V, D and J gene segments were assigned by aligning CDR3 sequences to IMGT reference sequences. For a sequence to be retained, at least a six-nucleotide match to both a V gene segment and a J gene segment was required. A rearrangement was called productive if the CDR3 had no stop codons and remained in frame with V and J, and every other rearrangement was called non-productive. Following IMGT convention, CDR3 was defined as the stretch from the second conserved V-encoded cysteine up to the conserved J-encoded phenylalanine. In an earlier analysis of more than 550 of the donors, sequences lacking an unambiguous match to a single V gene segment were excluded. In an earlier analysis of some 590 of the donors, a V segment was called functional when productive rearrangements were above 56.7%, and segregating when the standard deviation between donors exceeded 5%. A statistical classification framework was built for diagnosing cytomegalovirus status from the catalog of TCR beta chain sequences. V and J gene assignment, in a later analysis, came from comparing TCR nucleotide sequences with IMGT/GENE-DB human TR gene sequences. In a later analysis, CDR3 sequences and most-parsimonious VDJ recombination scenarios were assigned using the TCRdist pipeline. In a later analysis, each TCR beta chain was defined by its CDR3 amino acid sequence together with its V-gene family, and reads lacking a unique V-gene family were excluded. As a way to deal with suspected cross-contamination and a sequencing artifact, a later analysis dropped 500 to 700 nucleotide sequences that were highly shared and had low generation probability. For each public chain, a later analysis derived a clonal expansion index from normalized ranks of inferred template counts within each repertoire. Generation probabilities in a later analysis came from a VDJ recombination model fitted to out-of-frame rearrangements, and those results were checked against IGoR. In a later analysis, hypergeometric tests were used to score TCR-TCR, TCR-HLA and TCR-CMV co-occurrence, with a repertoire-size bias correction applied to TCR pairs. In a later analysis, false discovery rates were estimated by permuting HLA or CMV assignments 20 times. In a later analysis, co-occurring TCRs were grouped using DBSCAN, with TCRdist sequence similarity added in when clustering inside HLA-allele-positive subsets. Repertoires with fewer than 30,000 or more than 120,000 public chains were left out of co-occurrence clustering, as were five repertoires with anomalous nucleotide sharing. TCRdb mirrors the immuneACCESS table, restricted to in-frame sequences. Some clones are absent from its copies; in checked studies, under half trace to an unresolved V gene, and the reason for the others is unknown. From that table come the V and J calls and clone size; the DNA was used to work out D and trimming. In all, the sample holds 150,000 to 200,000 clones, and 70% to 90% of those were seen once. Jointly, the top ten make up about 9.3% of the sample.

The germline V gene encodes CDR1 SGDLS and CDR2 YYNGEE. V is reduced by 4 bases and J by 2 bases, leaving a spacing of 13 bases between them. The CDR3 numbers 14 residues from cysteine through phenylalanine. Just CDR3 DNA is preserved here, 42 bases in frame from base 1. Points on this clone: The antigen it recognizes is unknown. Qualities for individual bases were not recorded, and no much larger clone is one base off.

In total, 630 or so healthy bone marrow donors made up the cohort. Cohort members were all nominally healthy when sampled, although unrecorded immune exposures were likely present. The donor was CMV seropositive and belonged to the group of some 290 seropositive cohort members. Every donor gave a peripheral blood sample, and the peripheral blood mononuclear cells from that sample were used for TCR beta sequencing. Genomic DNA was extracted from the blood cell samples with the Qiagen DNeasy Blood Extraction Kit. This receptor chain uses TRBV9 and TRBJ2-7; 6 matching bases give a weak D call of TRBD1. Sequenced material: PBMCs. The clonotype comes from a man aged 18 to 29 in good health and CMV-seropositive. The DNA reads as follows: TGTGCCAGCAGCCCCCAGGACAGTACCTACGAGCAGTACTTC. Translation gives CASSPQDSTYEQYF. Reference TRBV9 and TRBJ2-7 proteins supply the regions before and after the CDR3; the full variable domain is: DSGVTQTPKHLITATGQRVTLRCSPRSGDLSVYWYQQSLDQGLQFLIQYYNGEERAKGNILERFSAQQFPDLHSELNLSSLELGDSALYFCASSPQDSTYEQYFGPGTRLTVT.